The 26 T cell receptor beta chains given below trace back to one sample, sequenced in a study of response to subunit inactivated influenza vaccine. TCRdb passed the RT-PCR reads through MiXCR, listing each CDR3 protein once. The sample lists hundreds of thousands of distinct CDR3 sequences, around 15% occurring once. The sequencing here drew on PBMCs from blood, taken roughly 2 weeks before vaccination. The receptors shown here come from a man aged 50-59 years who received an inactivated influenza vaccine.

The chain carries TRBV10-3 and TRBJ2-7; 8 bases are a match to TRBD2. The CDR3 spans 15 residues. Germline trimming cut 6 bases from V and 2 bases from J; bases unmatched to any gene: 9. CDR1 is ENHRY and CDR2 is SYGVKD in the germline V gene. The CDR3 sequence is CAISGSVGGAYEQYF. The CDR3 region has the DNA TGTGCCATCAGCGGCTCCGTCGGGGGGGCCTACGAGCAGTACTTC.

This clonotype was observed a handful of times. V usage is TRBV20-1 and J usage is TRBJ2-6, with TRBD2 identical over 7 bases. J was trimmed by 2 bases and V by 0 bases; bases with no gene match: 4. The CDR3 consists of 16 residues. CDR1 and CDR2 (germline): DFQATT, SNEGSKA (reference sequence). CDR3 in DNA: TGCAGTGCTAGAGATCAGGGAGGGACTGGGGCCAACGTCCTGACTTTC. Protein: CSARDQGGTGANVLTF.

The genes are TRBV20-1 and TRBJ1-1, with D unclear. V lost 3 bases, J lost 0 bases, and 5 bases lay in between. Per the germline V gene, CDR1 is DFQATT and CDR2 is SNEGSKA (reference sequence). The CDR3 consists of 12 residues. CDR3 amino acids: CSARRMNTEAFF. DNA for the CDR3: TGCAGTGCTAGGAGGATGAACACTGAAGCTTTCTTT.

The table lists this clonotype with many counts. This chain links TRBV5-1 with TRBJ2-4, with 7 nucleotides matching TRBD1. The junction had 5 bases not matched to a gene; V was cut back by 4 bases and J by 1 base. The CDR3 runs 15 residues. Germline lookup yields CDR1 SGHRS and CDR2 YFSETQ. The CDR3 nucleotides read TGCGCCAGCAGCCCAACGGACAGGGCCAAAAACATTCAGTACTTC. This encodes CASSPTDRAKNIQYF.

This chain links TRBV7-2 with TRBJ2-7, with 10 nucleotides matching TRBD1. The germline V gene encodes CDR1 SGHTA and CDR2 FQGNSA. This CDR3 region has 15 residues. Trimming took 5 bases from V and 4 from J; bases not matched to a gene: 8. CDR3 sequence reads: CASSRGGDRGYEQYF. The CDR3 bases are TGTGCCAGCAGCCGAGGGGGGGACAGGGGTTACGAGCAGTACTTC. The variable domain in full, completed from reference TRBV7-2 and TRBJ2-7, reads GAGVSQSPSNKVTEKGKDVELRCDPISGHTALYWYRQSLGQGLEFLIYFQGNSAPDKSGLPSDRFSAERTGGSVSTLTIQRTQQEDSAVYLCASSRGGDRGYEQYFGPGTRLTVT.

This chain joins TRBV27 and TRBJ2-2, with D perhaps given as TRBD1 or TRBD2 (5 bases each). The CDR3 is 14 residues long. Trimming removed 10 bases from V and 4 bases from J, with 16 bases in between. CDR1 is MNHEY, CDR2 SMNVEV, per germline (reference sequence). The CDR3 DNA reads TGTGCCACCCGGGGACCGGTCACCACCGGGGAGCTGTTTTTT. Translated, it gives CATRGPVTTGELFF.

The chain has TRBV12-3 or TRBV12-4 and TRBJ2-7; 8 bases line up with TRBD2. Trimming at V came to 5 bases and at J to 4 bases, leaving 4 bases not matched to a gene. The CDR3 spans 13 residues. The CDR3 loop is CASSRGLEYEQYF. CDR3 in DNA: TGTGCCAGCAGTAGGGGACTAGAGTACGAGCAGTACTTC.

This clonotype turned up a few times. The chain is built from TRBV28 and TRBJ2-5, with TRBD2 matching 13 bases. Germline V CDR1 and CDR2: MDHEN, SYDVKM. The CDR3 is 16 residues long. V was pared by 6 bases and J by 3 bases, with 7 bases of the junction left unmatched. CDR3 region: CASRLATSGREETQYF. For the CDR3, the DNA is TGTGCCAGCAGGCTCGCCACTAGCGGGAGGGAAGAGACCCAGTACTTC.

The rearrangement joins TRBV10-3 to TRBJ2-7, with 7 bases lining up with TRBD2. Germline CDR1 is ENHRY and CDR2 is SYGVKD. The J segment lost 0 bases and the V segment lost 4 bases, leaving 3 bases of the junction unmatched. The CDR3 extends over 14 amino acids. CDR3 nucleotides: TGTGCCATCAGTGTGGGAGGGAGCTCCTACGAGCAGTACTTC. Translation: CAISVGGSSYEQYF.

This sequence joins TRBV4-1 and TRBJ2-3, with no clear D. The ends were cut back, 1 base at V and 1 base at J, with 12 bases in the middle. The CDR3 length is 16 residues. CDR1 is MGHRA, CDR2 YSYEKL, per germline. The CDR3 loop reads CASSQGQRSRTDTQYF. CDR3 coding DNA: TGCGCCAGCAGCCAAGGACAACGAAGCCGCACAGATACGCAGTATTTT.

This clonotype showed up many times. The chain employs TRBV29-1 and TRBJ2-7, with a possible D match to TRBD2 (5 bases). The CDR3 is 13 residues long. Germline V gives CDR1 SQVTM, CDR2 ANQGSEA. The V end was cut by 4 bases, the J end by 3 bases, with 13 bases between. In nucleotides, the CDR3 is TGCAGCGTTGGATCAGGAGGTAGCTACGAGCAGTACTTC. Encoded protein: CSVGSGGSYEQYF.

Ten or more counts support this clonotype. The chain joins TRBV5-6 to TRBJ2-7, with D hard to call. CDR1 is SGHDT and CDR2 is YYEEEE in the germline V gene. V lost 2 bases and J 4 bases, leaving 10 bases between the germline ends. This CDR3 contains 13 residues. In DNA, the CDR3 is TGTGCCAGCAGCTTCACCTCCCAATACGAGCAGTACTTC. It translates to CASSFTSQYEQYF.

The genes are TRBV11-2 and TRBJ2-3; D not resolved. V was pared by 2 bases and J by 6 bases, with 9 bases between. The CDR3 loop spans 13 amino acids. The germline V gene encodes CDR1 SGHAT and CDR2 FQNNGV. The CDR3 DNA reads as TGTGCCAGCAGCTTACTTGATTGGGATACGCAGTATTTT. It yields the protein CASSLLDWDTQYF.

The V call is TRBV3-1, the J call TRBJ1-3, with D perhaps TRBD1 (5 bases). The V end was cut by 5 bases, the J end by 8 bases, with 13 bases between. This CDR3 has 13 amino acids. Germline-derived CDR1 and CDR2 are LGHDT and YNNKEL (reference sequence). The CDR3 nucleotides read TGTGCCAGCAGCTATCAGGGCCAGGACACCATATATTTT. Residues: CASSYQGQDTIYF.

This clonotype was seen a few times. Here the CDR3 reads CSAPTRDYGYTF. The CDR3 DNA follows: TGCAGTGCTCCGACCAGGGATTATGGCTACACCTTC. This chain connects TRBV20-1 to TRBJ1-2; TRBD1 might be the D (5 bases). Between the trimmed V and J ends, which lost 5 bases and 5 bases, there was a span of 12 bases. Germline V gives CDR1 DFQATT, CDR2 SNEGSKA (reference sequence). The CDR3 totals 12 residues.

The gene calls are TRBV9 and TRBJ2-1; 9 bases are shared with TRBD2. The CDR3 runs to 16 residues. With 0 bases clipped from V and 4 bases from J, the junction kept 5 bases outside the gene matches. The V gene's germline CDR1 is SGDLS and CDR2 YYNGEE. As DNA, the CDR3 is TGTGCCAGCAGCGTAGTGGTTAGCGGGGGATACAATGAGCAGTTCTTC. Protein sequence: CASSVVVSGGYNEQFF.

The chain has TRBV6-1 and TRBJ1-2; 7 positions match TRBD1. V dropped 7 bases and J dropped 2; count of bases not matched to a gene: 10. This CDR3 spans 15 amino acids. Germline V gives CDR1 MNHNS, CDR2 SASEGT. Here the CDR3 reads CASKPRDSLNYGYTF. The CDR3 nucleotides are TGTGCCAGCAAGCCTCGGGACAGCTTAAACTATGGCTACACCTTC.

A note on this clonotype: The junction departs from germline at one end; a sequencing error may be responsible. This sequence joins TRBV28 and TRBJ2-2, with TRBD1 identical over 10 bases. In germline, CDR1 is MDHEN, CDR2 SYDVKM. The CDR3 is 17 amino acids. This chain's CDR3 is CTSRRLRQGAITGELFF. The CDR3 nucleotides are TGTACCAGCAGACGACTCAGACAGGGGGCCATCACCGGGGAGCTGTTTTTT.

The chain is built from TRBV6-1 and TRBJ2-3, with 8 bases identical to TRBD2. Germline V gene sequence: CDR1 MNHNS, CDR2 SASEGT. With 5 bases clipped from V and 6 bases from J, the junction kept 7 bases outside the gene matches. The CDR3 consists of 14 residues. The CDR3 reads CASSLGLAPDTQYF. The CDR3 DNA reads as TGTGCCAGCAGTCTAGGACTAGCCCCCGATACGCAGTATTTT.

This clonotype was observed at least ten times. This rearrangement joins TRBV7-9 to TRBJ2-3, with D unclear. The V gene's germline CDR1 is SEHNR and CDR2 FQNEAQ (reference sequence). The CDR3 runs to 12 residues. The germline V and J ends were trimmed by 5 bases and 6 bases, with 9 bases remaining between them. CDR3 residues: CASSLLGDTQYF. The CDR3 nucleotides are TGTGCCAGCAGCCTACTCGGGGATACGCAGTATTTT.

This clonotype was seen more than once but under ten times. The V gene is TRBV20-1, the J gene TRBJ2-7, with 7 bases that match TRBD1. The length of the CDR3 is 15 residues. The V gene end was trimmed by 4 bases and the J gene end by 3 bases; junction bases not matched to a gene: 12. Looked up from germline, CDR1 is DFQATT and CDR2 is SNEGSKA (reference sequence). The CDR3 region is CSAKRSGGHVYEQYF. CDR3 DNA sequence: TGCAGTGCTAAGAGGTCAGGGGGTCACGTCTACGAGCAGTACTTC.

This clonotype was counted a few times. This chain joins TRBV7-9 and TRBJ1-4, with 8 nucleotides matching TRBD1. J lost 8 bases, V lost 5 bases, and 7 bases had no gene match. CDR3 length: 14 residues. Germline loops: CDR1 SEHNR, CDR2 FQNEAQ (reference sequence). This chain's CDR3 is CASSRDRSEEKLFF. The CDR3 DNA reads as TGTGCCAGCAGCCGGGACAGGTCCGAAGAAAAACTGTTTTTT.

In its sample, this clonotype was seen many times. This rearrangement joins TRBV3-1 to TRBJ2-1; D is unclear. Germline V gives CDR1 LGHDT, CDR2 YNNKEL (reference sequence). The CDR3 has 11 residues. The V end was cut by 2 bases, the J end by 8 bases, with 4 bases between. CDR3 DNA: TGTGCCAGCAGCCAATTCCATGAGCAGTTCTTC. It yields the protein CASSQFHEQFF.

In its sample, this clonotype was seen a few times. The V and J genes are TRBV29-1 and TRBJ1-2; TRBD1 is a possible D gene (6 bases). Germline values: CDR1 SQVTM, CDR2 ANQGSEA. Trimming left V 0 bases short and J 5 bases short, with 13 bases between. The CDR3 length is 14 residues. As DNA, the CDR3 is TGCAGCGTTGAAGAGGGGGCCCTTGGATATGGCTACACCTTC. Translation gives CSVEEGALGYGYTF.

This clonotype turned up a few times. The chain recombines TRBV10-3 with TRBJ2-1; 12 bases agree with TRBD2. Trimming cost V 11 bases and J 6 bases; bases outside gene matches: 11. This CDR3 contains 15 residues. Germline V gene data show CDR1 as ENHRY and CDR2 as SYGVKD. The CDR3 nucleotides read TGTGCCGCAAAGTCCGGGACTAGCGGGTCCAATGAGCAGTTCTTC. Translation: CAAKSGTSGSNEQFF.

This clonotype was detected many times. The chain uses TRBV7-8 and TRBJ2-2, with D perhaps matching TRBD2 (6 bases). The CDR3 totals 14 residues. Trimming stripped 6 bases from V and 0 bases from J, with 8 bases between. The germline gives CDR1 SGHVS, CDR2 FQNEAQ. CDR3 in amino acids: CASRRDTNTGELFF. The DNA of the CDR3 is TGTGCCAGCAGGCGGGATACGAACACCGGGGAGCTGTTTTTT.